This record covers a single T cell receptor beta chain. The antigen remains undetermined. Sample-barcoded 5' priming and a J-beta primer mix drove a second PCR of 7 to 11 cycles. TCRdb re-called the 5' RACE reads with MiXCR, one entry per CDR3 protein. This table holds around 1,000,000 distinct CDR3 sequences, under 30% found once. This specimen comes from a study of blood T cells in healthy people across ages. Whole-study findings and limits: Both naive CD4+ cell counts and diversity were greater in long-lived donors than in aged donors.

Per the germline V gene, CDR1 is MNHEY and CDR2 is SMNVEV (reference sequence). The CDR3 consists of 14 residues. Between the trimmed V and J ends, which lost 8 bases and 5 bases, there was a span of 19 bases. The same sample was also used in a study of T cells of mothers and their children. That source notes: Not a single persistent microchimeric T cell clone was detected.

The material sequenced was blood. This TCR was recovered from a girl aged 2 to 9 in good health. The gene calls are TRBV27 and TRBJ2-7, with D perhaps matching TRBD1 or TRBD2 (5 bases each). In DNA form, the CDR3 reads TGTGCCAGCGGCTCTGCAGGGCCCGGGGACGAGCAGTACTTC. This codes for CASGSAGPGDEQYF.